These 8 T cell receptor beta chains were sequenced from one sample in a study of OX40 agonist ivuxolimab in advanced cancers. Repertoires were generated with immunoSEQ multiplex PCR, while TCRdb's copy carries only in-frame clones and drops some. The table shows over 60,000 clones, with 85% occurring only once. The sequenced sample was CD4+ or CD8+ T cells sorted from blood, obtained in a trial of the OX40 agonist ivuxolimab. The receptors were sampled from an adult with an advanced solid tumor such as melanoma, head and neck, liver or kidney cancer.

The chain couples TRBV6-4 to TRBJ2-1; D perhaps matches TRBD2 (5 bases). This CDR3 is 13 amino acids long. Trimming shortened V by 1 base and J by 5 bases, and 6 bases separated the two germline ends. Germline V gene data show CDR1 as MRHNA and CDR2 as SNTAGT. CDR3 in DNA: TGTGCCAGCAGTGACTGGGAGAACAATGAGCAGTTCTTC. It codes for CASSDWENNEQFF.

This chain joins TRBV11-2 and TRBJ1-6; possible D gene TRBD1, 5 bases. Trimming took 2 bases from V and 5 from J, leaving 10 bases between them. The germline CDR1 and CDR2 sequences are SGHAT and FQNNGV. This CDR3 comprises 15 residues. As DNA, the CDR3 is TGTGCCAGCAGCTTAAGAGGACAAGATAATTCACCCCTCCACTTT. Amino acids: CASSLRGQDNSPLHF.

The CDR3 region has the DNA TGCGCCAGCAGCCTGGACAACCTAAGTGGTGATTCACCCCTCCACTTT. This codes for CASSLDNLSGDSPLHF. The rearrangement links TRBV5-1 to TRBJ1-6; TRBD1 might be the D (5 bases). This CDR3 is built from 16 residues. The germline CDR1 and CDR2 sequences are SGHRS and YFSETQ. V dropped 4 bases and J dropped 8 bases, with 19 bases sitting between them.

The chain couples TRBV2 to TRBJ1-4; D not resolved. V was shortened by 6 bases and J by 5 bases, with 7 bases between the two germline ends. The germline V gene has CDR1 SNHLY and CDR2 FYNNEI. The CDR3 runs to 12 residues. DNA of the CDR3: TGTGCCAGCAGGGTGGCGAATGAAAAACTGTTTTTT. It yields the protein CASRVANEKLFF.

J is TRBJ1-5 and V is TRBV19, with D possibly TRBD1 on 5 matching bases. CDR1 LNHDA and CDR2 SQIVND come from the germline V gene (reference sequence). V lost 3 bases to trimming and J lost 5 bases, with 11 bases between them. The CDR3 is 14 amino acids. Here the CDR3 reads CASSIGQGYQPQHF. CDR3 DNA: TGTGCCAGTAGTATTGGGCAGGGATATCAGCCCCAGCATTTT.

The V call is TRBV5-1, the J call TRBJ2-3, with D possibly TRBD2 on 6 matching bases. With 0 bases removed from V and 2 bases from J, the gap between germline ends came to 7 bases. This CDR3 region has 14 residues. CDR1 is SGHRS and CDR2 is YFSETQ in the germline V gene. CDR3 in amino acids: CASSLGTTTDTQYF. In nucleotides, the CDR3 is TGCGCCAGCAGCTTGGGGACTACCACAGATACGCAGTATTTT. Full variable domain (rest looked up from reference TRBV5-1 and TRBJ2-3): KAGVTQTPRYLIKTRGQQVTLSCSPISGHRSVSWYQQTPGQGLQFLFEYFSETQRNKGNFPGRFSGRQFSNSRSEMNVSTLELGDSALYLCASSLGTTTDTQYFGPGTRLTVL.

The chain has TRBV28 and TRBJ1-5; weak D call: TRBD1 (6 bases). The V and J ends lost 7 bases and 6 bases respectively, with 16 bases between them. The CDR3 covers 14 residues. From germline, CDR1 is MDHEN and CDR2 SYDVKM. CDR3 sequence: CASTAGGPGQPQHF. CDR3 DNA sequence: TGTGCCAGCACCGCGGGGGGGCCCGGTCAGCCCCAGCATTTT.

The chain couples TRBV10-3 to TRBJ2-3; 14 bases are shared with TRBD2. The CDR3 has 16 residues. The junction had 11 bases not matched to a gene; V was cut back by 11 bases and J by 4 bases. From germline, CDR1 is ENHRY and CDR2 SYGVKD. The CDR3 loop reads CASRLAGGQQADTQYF. For the CDR3, the DNA is TGTGCCTCCAGACTAGCGGGGGGGCAGCAGGCAGATACGCAGTATTTT.